This T cell receptor (beta chain) was observed in a study of human T cells and chemical hapten exposure. This clonotype was found many times. Time point defined: patch test 2, 6 weeks after DPC sensitization. Stated treatment: therapeutic diphenylcyclopropenone sensitization with weekly scalp DPC. With 7 bases clipped from V and 2 bases from J, the junction kept 3 bases outside the gene matches. Germline lookup yields CDR1 MNHEY and CDR2 SVGAGI. The CDR3 runs to 14 residues. TCRdb recomputed calls from the RACE reads with MiXCR, one row per CDR3 protein. The sample carries about 110,000 distinct CDR3 sequences, about a tenth recorded once.

The material sequenced was whole blood, taken in connection with sensitization to the hapten diphenylcyclopropenone (DPC). This clonotype was sampled from a woman in her forties with alopecia areata. Some clones in this sample may be carry-over from other donors' samples. The V call is TRBV6-5, the J call TRBJ2-5; 11 bases match TRBD2. CDR3 in amino acids: CASKVAGGQETQYF. The CDR3 region has the DNA TGTGCCAGCAAGGTAGCGGGGGGGCAAGAGACCCAGTACTTC.